This is a list of T cell receptor beta chains from one sample in a study of Ad26.COV2.S vaccination and SARS-CoV-2 variants. Profiled with immunoSEQ multiplex PCR; TCRdb holds only in-frame clones, not every one. The table shows fewer than 400,000 clones, with roughly 90% occurring only once. Sequenced here: peripheral blood, sampled in a trial of Ad26.COV2.S vaccine versus placebo. All receptors come from a person between 18 and 65 years old who received the Ad26.COV2.S COVID-19 vaccine or a placebo. CDR3s include the opening cysteine and the closing phenylalanine or tryptophan. A D gene is named only where the DNA matches it firmly.

D	V	J	DNA	CDR3
NA	TRBV12-5	TRBJ1-5	TGTGCTAGTGGTCCCGGGCAGGGGATGGATCAGCCCCAGCATTTT	CASGPGQGMDQPQHF
TRBD1	TRBV5-8	TRBJ2-7	TGTGCCAGCAAAGGGGGCCATTCCTACGAGCAGTACTTC	CASKGGHSYEQYF
NA	TRBV5-6	TRBJ1-1	TGTGCCAGCAGCTTGGAACGTTTGAACACTGAAGCTTTCTTT	CASSLERLNTEAFF
NA	TRBV6-6	TRBJ2-1	TGTGCCAGCAGTCAAACAGACTTATACAATGAGCAGTTCTTC	CASSQTDLYNEQFF
TRBD1	TRBV18	TRBJ1-2	TGTGCCAGCTCACAGGACAGGTCTGGCTACACCTTC	CASSQDRSGYTF
NA	TRBV12-3/TRBV12-4	TRBJ1-1	TGTGCCAGCAGTTCCGGGGGCAACACTGAAGCTTTCTTT	CASSSGGNTEAFF
TRBD2	TRBV7-2	TRBJ2-7	TGTGCCAGCAGCTCCCTAAGACTAGCGGGGGGGCTCGAGCAGTACTTC	CASSSLRLAGGLEQYF
TRBD1	TRBV29-1	TRBJ2-3	TGCAGCGCCGGGACAGGACCCTCTGTCACAGATACGCAGTATTTT	CSAGTGPSVTDTQYF
TRBD2	TRBV7-6	TRBJ2-3	TGTGCCAGCAGGGATTTGACTAGCGGGGGCACAGATACGCAGTATTTT	CASRDLTSGGTDTQYF
NA	TRBV18	TRBJ2-5	TGTGCCAGCTCACCAAGACTCCAAGAGACCCAGTACTTC	CASSPRLQETQYF
NA	TRBV4-1	TRBJ1-1	TGCGCCAGCAGCCAAGACGGACTGGGGAACACTGAAGCTTTCTTT	CASSQDGLGNTEAFF
NA	TRBV30	TRBJ1-1	TGTGCCTGGAGTGTGGGGCTCCTCGCTGAAGCTTTCTTT	CAWSVGLLAEAFF
NA	TRBV6-5	TRBJ2-5	TGTGCCAGCGGTCGCCAGGGGGGGGAGACCCAGTACTTC	CASGRQGGETQYF
NA	TRBV5-6	TRBJ1-2	TGTGCCAGCAGGGGAACAGGACAAGGAAACTATGGCTACACCTTC	CASRGTGQGNYGYTF
TRBD2	TRBV7-8	TRBJ2-1	TGTGCCAGCAGCCTTCCCCGGGGGGGCCTGAATGAGCAGTTCTTC	CASSLPRGGLNEQFF
NA	TRBV20-1	TRBJ2-7	TGCAGTGCCGCAGGCGGGTTCGAGCAGTACTTC	CSAAGGFEQYF
NA	TRBV6-6	TRBJ1-1	TGTGCCAGCAGCCCGACAGGGAACACTGAAGCTTTCTTT	CASSPTGNTEAFF
NA	TRBV7-9	TRBJ1-5	TGTGCCAGCACCATGGAGGGGAGACAGCCCCAGCATTTT	CASTMEGRQPQHF
TRBD1	TRBV2	TRBJ2-1	TGTGCCAGCAGTGAAACGGGACAGACGCAGTTCTTC	CASSETGQTQFF
NA	TRBV12-5	TRBJ1-2	TGTGCTAGTGGTTTGGTACATGGGGGGGCTAACTATGGCTACACCTTC	CASGLVHGGANYGYTF
NA	TRBV9	TRBJ2-3	TGTGCCAGCAGCGCACCCCGCGAGCGCCTCACAGATACGCAGTATTTT	CASSAPRERLTDTQYF
NA	TRBV15	TRBJ1-3	TGTGCCACCAGCGTTGGTGGAGGGGGTAAAAGAGACACCATATATTTT	CATSVGGGGKRDTIYF
NA	TRBV4-1	TRBJ2-1	TGCGCCAGCAGCCAAGTAGGGGGTGAGCAGTTCTTC	CASSQVGGEQFF
NA	TRBV2	TRBJ2-1	TGTGCCAGCAGTGAACCCGGGGTGCCTGGCAATGAGCAGTTCTTC	CASSEPGVPGNEQFF
NA	TRBV27	TRBJ1-4	TGTGCCAGCAGGGGTCTGATTAATGAAAAACTGTTTTTT	CASRGLINEKLFF
TRBD1	TRBV18	TRBJ1-1	TGTGCCAGCTCACCCCCGGACAGGATTGAAGCTTTCTTT	CASSPPDRIEAFF
NA	TRBV11-3	TRBJ2-3	TGTGCCAGCAGCTTGATGGGCGGGGTGAGCACAGATACGCAGTATTTT	CASSLMGGVSTDTQYF
NA	TRBV27	TRBJ1-2	TGTGCCAGCAGTTCCGCAACCGGGACTAACTATGGCTACACCTTC	CASSSATGTNYGYTF
NA	TRBV5-1	TRBJ2-6	TGCGCCAGCAGCCGTGTGGGTCCTGGGGCCAACGTCCTGACTTTC	CASSRVGPGANVLTF
TRBD1	TRBV4-2	TRBJ2-1	TGTGCCAGCAGCCAAGCTGCCGGTAGGGGGCGTGAGCAGTTCTTC	CASSQAAGRGREQFF
NA	TRBV7-9	TRBJ1-2	TGTGCCAGCAGCCCATTGACAGAGAACTATGGCTACACCTTC	CASSPLTENYGYTF
TRBD2	TRBV7-9	TRBJ2-1	TGTGCCAGCAGCACGACGGGGGGGCCCGCCTACAATGAGCAGTTCTTC	CASSTTGGPAYNEQFF
TRBD1	TRBV4-1	TRBJ1-2	TGCGCCAGCCTAAGTGTTGGGACAGGGGGCCGTTCGAGGAAAGAGGGTGGCTACACCTTC	CASLSVGTGGRSRKEGGYTF
NA	TRBV3-1/TRBV3-2	TRBJ2-1	TGTGCCAGCAGCCAAGGTACTCTGTTCTTC	CASSQGTLFF
TRBD2	TRBV20-1	TRBJ2-1	TGCAGTGCTAGTGGAGGGACTAGCGACAGAAATGAGCAGTTCTTC	CSASGGTSDRNEQFF
NA	TRBV5-1	TRBJ1-5	TGCGCCAGCAGCTTGGATGGGACCCTCGGGCCCCAGCATTTT	CASSLDGTLGPQHF
TRBD2	TRBV6-5	TRBJ2-1	TGTGCCAGCAGACTAGCGGGAGGGGGCAATGAGCAGTTCTTC	CASRLAGGGNEQFF